This entry lists 5 T cell receptor beta chains sequenced from one sample in a study of blood T cell repertoires in COVID-19. The method was immunoSEQ multiplex PCR; TCRdb's version includes in-frame clones alone and lacks a portion of them. The sample consists of approximately 400,000 clones, approximately 90% of them appearing once. Sequencing input: PBMCs or T cells enriched from blood (not recorded which). Receptors were obtained from a woman between 18 and 29 years old who had recovered from COVID-19.

The gene calls are TRBV28 and TRBJ1-1; 8 positions match TRBD1. Trimming removed 4 bases from V and 3 bases from J; junction bases left unmatched: 10. This CDR3 region has 16 residues. Germline V gene data show CDR1 as MDHEN and CDR2 as SYDVKM. The CDR3 reads CASSWINNRGDTEAFF. CDR3 bases: TGTGCCAGCAGTTGGATAAATAACAGGGGGGACACTGAAGCTTTCTTT.

The chain carries TRBV28 and TRBJ2-5, with TRBD2 as a possible D gene (6 bases). In germline, CDR1 is MDHEN, CDR2 SYDVKM. The CDR3 extends over 16 amino acids. The V gene lost 0 bases and the J gene lost 1 base, with 12 bases spanning the gap. CDR3 sequence (DNA): TGTGCCAGCAGTTTATGGCGGGGTTCCCCCCAAGAGACCCAGTACTTC. Residues: CASSLWRGSPQETQYF.

V is TRBV6-5 and J is TRBJ1-1; D is uncertain. Between the trimmed V and J ends, which lost 7 bases and 0 bases, there was a span of 12 bases. Germline V gene lookup returns CDR1 MNHEY and CDR2 SVGAGI. The CDR3 runs to 14 residues. The CDR3 is CASTRGGMNTEAFF. CDR3 DNA: TGTGCCAGCACCCGTGGCGGAATGAACACTGAAGCTTTCTTT.

The rearrangement joins TRBV10-3 to TRBJ2-1, with TRBD1 identical over 8 bases. This CDR3 region has 15 residues. Per the germline V gene, CDR1 is ENHRY and CDR2 is SYGVKD. Unmatched junction bases numbered 7, after V lost 6 bases and J lost 3 bases. The CDR3 nucleotides read TGTGCCATCAGGGATTCGGGACAGGACTACAATGAGCAGTTCTTC. Translation: CAIRDSGQDYNEQFF.

This clone is a singleton in its sample. The CDR3 DNA is TGTGCCAGCAGCCCTCAGGGGAGACCCAATGAAAAACTGTTTTTT. Residues: CASSPQGRPNEKLFF. J is TRBJ1-4 and V is TRBV7-9; D perhaps matches TRBD1 (6 bases). The V and J ends lost 5 bases and 5 bases respectively, with 15 bases between them. This CDR3 is built from 15 residues. Germline V gene sequence: CDR1 SEHNR, CDR2 FQNEAQ (reference sequence).